Below, 29 T cell receptor beta chains from the same sample are listed, as sequenced in a study of CD4+ T cells in melanoma (dated by TCRdb to the early 2020s). The protocol used for the library was the immunoSEQ multiplex PCR assay. Drawn from immuneACCESS, this table holds only the in-frame rearrangements with V and J called that TCRdb kept. Clones are partly lost; checked studies trace under half to an unresolved V gene and leave the rest unexplained. The sample contains tens of thousands of clones, almost 70% of them found a single time. Approximately 4.6% of the sample rests with the top ten. Sequenced sample: tumor tissue. These receptors were obtained from a human donor with melanoma.

The chain is built from TRBV7-2 and TRBJ2-5, with D uncertain. The CDR3 contains 15 residues. Germline CDR1 is SGHTA and CDR2 is FQGNSA. V was shortened by 0 bases and J by 9 bases, with 17 bases between the two germline ends. In nucleotides, the CDR3 is TGTGCCAGCAGCTTAGCCCGGACGGTGGGCATGGCCCAGTACTTC. This codes for CASSLARTVGMAQYF.

This chain links TRBV5-1 with TRBJ2-5, with TRBD1 matching over 8 bases. The V gene end was trimmed by 3 bases and the J gene end by 0 bases; junction bases not matched to a gene: 10. The CDR3 loop spans 17 amino acids. Germline lookup yields CDR1 SGHRS and CDR2 YFSETQ. Here the CDR3 DNA reads TGCGCCAGCAGCTCCCTTGGACAGGGCCCGTACCAAGAGACCCAGTACTTC. Protein: CASSSLGQGPYQETQYF.

The CDR3: CASSLGSENQPQHF. The CDR3 DNA is TGTGCCAGCAGCTTAGGATCGGAGAATCAGCCCCAGCATTTT. The chain carries TRBV7-6 and TRBJ1-5; D gene uncertain. Germline CDR1 and CDR2: SGHVS and FNYEAQ. The ends were cut back, 1 base at V and 4 bases at J, with 8 bases in the middle. The CDR3 contains 14 residues.

The chain is built from TRBV7-3 and TRBJ2-2; D unresolved. The germline V gene encodes CDR1 SGHTA and CDR2 FQGTGA. The V gene lost 5 bases and the J gene lost 6 bases, with 13 bases spanning the gap. This CDR3 has 14 residues. This chain's CDR3 is CASSPLTRAGELFF. The CDR3 DNA reads TGTGCCAGCAGCCCACTCACTCGAGCCGGGGAGCTGTTTTTT.

In its sample, this clone was seen a few times. The chain joins TRBV4-2 to TRBJ1-3, with no clear D. This CDR3 is built from 17 residues. CDR1 LGHNA and CDR2 YNFKEQ come from the germline V gene. V lost 0 bases, J lost 0 bases, and 12 bases lay in between. This CDR3 reads CASSQDRARNSGNTIYF. For the CDR3, the DNA is TGTGCCAGCAGCCAAGATAGGGCGAGGAACTCTGGAAACACCATATATTTT.

The gene calls are TRBV5-1 and TRBJ2-3, with 8 nucleotides matching TRBD2. V was pared by 4 bases and J by 2 bases, with 12 bases of the junction left unmatched. This CDR3 contains 17 residues. Germline V lookup: CDR1 SGHRS, CDR2 YFSETQ. The CDR3 region is CASSRRGGQLHTDTQYF. CDR3 DNA sequence: TGCGCCAGCAGCCGTCGGGGGGGACAACTACACACAGATACGCAGTATTTT.

This clone has only a few counts. CDR3 coding DNA: TGTGCCAGCAGTTACGGAGGGCGGGGGCACACAGATACGCAGTATTTT. As protein: CASSYGGRGHTDTQYF. The gene calls are TRBV6-5 and TRBJ2-3; possible D gene TRBD2, 7 bases. This CDR3 has 16 residues. V was trimmed by 2 bases and J by 2 bases, leaving 14 bases between them. Germline values: CDR1 MNHEY, CDR2 SVGAGI.

The chain uses TRBV27 and TRBJ2-1; D may correspond to TRBD1 or TRBD2 (6 bases each). CDR1 MNHEY and CDR2 SMNVEV come from the germline V gene (reference sequence). CDR3 length equals 14 residues. V lost 8 bases, J lost 0 bases, and 11 bases lay in between. The DNA of the CDR3 is TGTGCCAGCCACGGGGGCTACTCCTACAATGAGCAGTTCTTC. Its protein product is CASHGGYSYNEQFF.

This chain uses TRBV5-6 with TRBJ1-1; TRBD1 is a possible D gene (5 bases). Germline CDR1 SGHDT, CDR2 YYEEEE. The CDR3 is 13 residues long. The ends were cut back, 2 bases at V and 6 bases at J, with 11 bases in the middle. CDR3 in amino acids: CASSFRQPPEAFF. Written as DNA, the CDR3 is TGTGCCAGCAGCTTTAGACAGCCACCTGAAGCTTTCTTT. Drawing the rest from reference TRBV5-6 and TRBJ1-1, the complete variable domain is DAGVTQSPTHLIKTRGQQVTLRCSPKSGHDTVSWYQQALGQGPQFIFQYYEEEERQRGNFPDRFSGHQFPNYSSELNVNALLLGDSALYLCASSFRQPPEAFFGQGTRLTVV.

The chain has TRBV10-3 and TRBJ2-5, with D tentatively TRBD1 or TRBD2 (5 bases each). V was clipped by 4 bases and J by 5 bases, with 14 bases between them. The CDR3 covers 14 residues. CDR1 is ENHRY and CDR2 is SYGVKD in the germline V gene. CDR3 region: CAISAREQGETQYF. DNA of the CDR3: TGTGCCATCAGTGCAAGGGAGCAGGGCGAGACCCAGTACTTC.

The chain uses TRBV11-3 and TRBJ2-3; 8 nucleotides line up with TRBD2. V lost 5 bases, J lost 0 bases, and 4 bases stayed unmatched. CDR3 length equals 15 residues. CDR1 and CDR2 (germline): SGHNT, YENEEA. CDR3 sequence reads: CASSSSGESTDTQYF. DNA for the CDR3: TGTGCCAGCAGCAGTAGCGGGGAGAGCACAGATACGCAGTATTTT. The full variable domain, its missing parts supplied by reference TRBV11-3 and TRBJ2-3, is EAGVVQSPRYKIIEKKQPVAFWCNPISGHNTLYWYLQNLGQGPELLIRYENEEAVDDSQLPKDRFSAERLKGVDSTLKIQPAELGDSAVYLCASSSSGESTDTQYFGPGTRLTVL.

The CDR3 nucleotides read TGTGCCAGCAGCTTGTGGGGGATTGACTTTTCGAATCAGCCCCAGCATTTT. Translated: CASSLWGIDFSNQPQHF. The rearrangement uses TRBV5-6 and TRBJ1-5; D might be TRBD1 (5 bases). The germline gives CDR1 SGHDT, CDR2 YYEEEE. Between the trimmed V and J ends, which lost 1 base and 4 bases, there was a span of 18 bases. The CDR3 is 17 residues long.

The chain recombines TRBV10-1 with TRBJ1-6; D gene unclear. From germline, CDR1 is WNHNN and CDR2 SYGVQD (reference sequence). V lost 11 bases and J lost 9, with 14 bases in between. This CDR3 has 12 residues. The CDR3 reads CAAWGHFSPLHF. The CDR3 DNA reads as TGCGCCGCGTGGGGTCACTTTTCACCCCTCCACTTT.

This chain joins TRBV7-8 and TRBJ2-7; TRBD2 matches 10 bases. Germline V lookup: CDR1 SGHVS, CDR2 FQNEAQ. The trim removed 1 base at V and 7 bases at J, leaving 7 bases unmatched. There are 15 residues in the CDR3. As DNA, the CDR3 is TGTGCCAGCAGCTTAGGGCTAGCGGGGGCCCTGGAGCAGTACTTC. It codes for CASSLGLAGALEQYF.

V gene TRBV10-2 combines with J gene TRBJ2-7, with 10 bases identical to TRBD1. Germline V gives CDR1 WSHSY, CDR2 SAAADI. Trimming took 6 bases from V and 4 from J; bases not matched to a gene: 9. The CDR3 consists of 15 residues. CDR3 nucleotides: TGCGCCAGCAGGGCCGGGACAGGGGTTGGGTACGAGCAGTACTTC. Its translation is CASRAGTGVGYEQYF.

The chain is built from TRBV5-1 and TRBJ2-7; the match to TRBD1 covers 10 bases. V lost 3 bases to trimming and J lost 3 bases; unmatched junction nucleotides: 6. The germline V gene encodes CDR1 SGHRS and CDR2 YFSETQ. This CDR3 has 15 amino acids. The DNA of the CDR3 is TGCGCCAGCAGCTCGCCGGGACAGGGGTTCTACGAGCAGTACTTC. Translated, it gives CASSSPGQGFYEQYF.

V gene TRBV5-6 combines with J gene TRBJ1-1; 7 bases map to TRBD1. In germline, CDR1 is SGHDT, CDR2 YYEEEE. There are 12 residues in the CDR3. V shed 4 bases and J 10 bases; nucleotides not matched to a gene: 7. This CDR3 reads CASSAGDRVAFF. CDR3 DNA sequence: TGTGCCAGCAGCGCAGGCGACAGGGTAGCTTTCTTT. Based on the CDR3 plus reference TRBV5-6 and TRBJ1-1, the full variable domain is DAGVTQSPTHLIKTRGQQVTLRCSPKSGHDTVSWYQQALGQGPQFIFQYYEEEERQRGNFPDRFSGHQFPNYSSELNVNALLLGDSALYLCASSAGDRVAFFGQGTRLTVV.

The V and J genes are TRBV18 and TRBJ1-5; the D is unclear. The V end lost 6 bases, the J end lost 0 bases, and 12 bases lay between the germline ends. CDR3 length: 15 residues. CDR1 is KGHSH, CDR2 LQKENI, per germline. The DNA of the CDR3 is TGTGCCAGCTCCCCCAACCCCGGTAGCAATCAGCCCCAGCATTTT. It codes for CASSPNPGSNQPQHF.

V is TRBV11-2 and J is TRBJ2-5; D perhaps matches TRBD2 (5 bases). The CDR3 has 13 amino acids. Trimming removed 1 base at V and 11 bases at J, with 14 bases between. Germline V gene sequence: CDR1 SGHAT, CDR2 FQNNGV. CDR3 in amino acids: CASSLGSHGEQYF. CDR3 DNA sequence: TGTGCCAGCAGCTTAGGGTCCCACGGGGAGCAGTACTTC.

This rearrangement joins TRBV4-2 to TRBJ2-1; D gene unclear. Trimming pared 4 bases from V and 1 base from J, leaving 11 bases between. The CDR3 sequence is 15 residues long. CDR1 and CDR2 (germline): LGHNA, YNFKEQ. CDR3 residues: CASSPGLSSYNEQFF. For the CDR3, the DNA is TGTGCCAGCAGCCCTGGTTTGAGTTCCTACAATGAGCAGTTCTTC.

The count of this clone is one. The V call is TRBV29-1, the J call TRBJ2-7; either TRBD1 or TRBD2 may fit D (5 bases each). The length of the CDR3 is 13 residues. V lost 2 bases and J 6 bases, leaving 14 bases between the germline ends. Germline V CDR1 and CDR2: SQVTM, ANQGSEA. The CDR3 bases are TGCAGCGTTGAAAATGCCGCAGGGAGCGAGCAGTACTTC. Its protein product is CSVENAAGSEQYF.

The V gene is TRBV7-6, the J gene TRBJ1-2; 9 nucleotides line up with TRBD1. J lost 6 bases, V lost 2 bases, and 1 base had no gene match. The germline CDR1 and CDR2 sequences are SGHVS and FNYEAQ. The CDR3 contains 13 residues. The DNA of the CDR3 is TGTGCCAGCAGCTTAACAGGGGGCGATGGCTACACCTTC. Translating it yields CASSLTGGDGYTF.

The V gene is TRBV7-9, the J gene TRBJ2-1, with 13 bases lining up with TRBD2. Germline CDR1 is SEHNR and CDR2 is FQNEAQ (reference sequence). V was clipped by 5 bases and J by 5 bases; unmatched bases: 6. CDR3 length: 16 residues. In DNA, the CDR3 is TGTGCCAGCAGCCCGCTCGGGACTAGCGGGAACAATGAGCAGTTCTTC. Residues: CASSPLGTSGNNEQFF.

This clone was seen once. The DNA for the CDR3 is TGTGCCAGCTCGACTGGAGAGAGCAATCAGCCCCAGCATTTT. Translation: CASSTGESNQPQHF. This rearrangement joins TRBV9 to TRBJ1-5; D is ambiguous. The CDR3 totals 14 residues. Germline CDR1 and CDR2: SGDLS and YYNGEE. Trimming shortened V by 7 bases and J by 1 base, and 12 bases separated the two germline ends. The whole variable domain, remainder taken from reference TRBV9 and TRBJ1-5, is DSGVTQTPKHLITATGQRVTLRCSPRSGDLSVYWYQQSLDQGLQFLIQYYNGEERAKGNILERFSAQQFPDLHSELNLSSLELGDSALYFCASSTGESNQPQHFGDGTRLSIL.

The gene calls are TRBV4-1 and TRBJ2-1; no firm D call. The CDR3 has 14 amino acids. The germline V gene has CDR1 MGHRA and CDR2 YSYEKL. Between the trimmed V and J ends, which lost 0 bases and 4 bases, there was a span of 7 bases. CDR3 bases: TGCGCCAGCAGCCAAGATACCGGTTACAATGAGCAGTTCTTC. Encoded protein: CASSQDTGYNEQFF.

The chain recombines TRBV5-6 with TRBJ2-5; D might be TRBD1 or TRBD2, each matching 5 bases. The assigned J gene may be wrong: the sequence end matches TRBJ2-7 better. The V gene's germline CDR1 is SGHDT and CDR2 YYEEEE. The CDR3 is 15 amino acids. CDR3 DNA: TGTGCCAGCGGGCCGGGGCCTGTCCCCATCTACGAGCAGTACTTC. Protein: CASGPGPVPIYEQYF.

The chain couples TRBV7-9 to TRBJ1-1; weak D call: TRBD1 (6 bases). This CDR3 comprises 13 residues. V dropped 5 bases and J dropped 3 bases, with 10 bases sitting between them. Germline V gene lookup returns CDR1 SEHNR and CDR2 FQNEAQ (reference sequence). CDR3 DNA: TGTGCCAGCAGCCAGACAGGAGACACTGAAGCTTTCTTT. Its protein product is CASSQTGDTEAFF.

The V and J genes are TRBV30 and TRBJ1-5; no firm D call. Trimming cost V 2 bases and J 2 bases, with 4 bases left between them. CDR1 GTSNPN and CDR2 SVGIG come from the germline V gene (reference sequence). The CDR3 is 12 residues long. CDR3 bases: TGTGCCTGGAGTTGGGGCAATCAGCCCCAGCATTTT. Translated, it gives CAWSWGNQPQHF.

The chain is built from TRBV5-5 and TRBJ1-2; 9 nucleotides line up with TRBD1. There are 13 residues in the CDR3. V lost 4 bases and J lost 6; bases outside the gene matches: 4. Germline V lookup: CDR1 SGHKS, CDR2 YYEKEE (reference sequence). CDR3 loop: CASSTGGADGYTF. CDR3 nucleotides: TGTGCCAGCAGCACAGGGGGCGCGGATGGCTACACCTTC.